Below are 30 T cell receptor beta chains sequenced from a single sample in a study of T cell changes during pregnancy in multiple sclerosis. Generated by immunoSEQ multiplex PCR, the TCRdb table keeps only in-frame clones and is missing some. This table has about 40,000 clones, approximately 90% appearing once. Sequencing used CD8+ T cells from peripheral blood mononuclear cells, obtained in the first trimester of pregnancy. These receptors came from a female donor with multiple sclerosis, enrolled in a pregnancy study.

The chain combines TRBV5-6 with TRBJ1-2; the match to TRBD1 covers 8 bases. Germline CDR1 reads SGHDT; CDR2 reads YYEEEE. After removal of 5 bases from V and 4 bases from J, the junction contained 7 bases not matched to a gene. CDR3 length: 14 residues. The CDR3, as DNA: TGTGCCAGCAGACTACAGGGGGAAGGCTATGGCTACACCTTC. Encoded protein: CASRLQGEGYGYTF.

V gene TRBV5-5 combines with J gene TRBJ2-5; D ambiguous. This CDR3 is built from 14 residues. From germline, CDR1 is SGHKS and CDR2 YYEKEE (reference sequence). V dropped 0 bases and J dropped 2 bases, with 8 bases sitting between them. The CDR3 spells CASSLVETQETQYF. The CDR3 bases are TGTGCCAGCAGCTTGGTGGAGACTCAAGAGACCCAGTACTTC.

This sequence joins TRBV6-4 and TRBJ2-5, with 13 bases fitting TRBD2. Trimming cost V 6 bases and J 1 base; bases outside gene matches: 2. From germline, CDR1 is MRHNA and CDR2 SNTAGT. The CDR3 is 15 residues long. Written as DNA, the CDR3 is TGTGCCAGCAGCTGGACTAGCGGGGGCCAAGAGACCCAGTACTTC. It is translated as CASSWTSGGQETQYF.

This clone qualifies as medium-sized. V and J are TRBV6-4 and TRBJ1-2; 10 nucleotides align to TRBD1. Germline values: CDR1 MRHNA, CDR2 SNTAGT. Trimming at V came to 0 bases and at J to 8 bases, leaving 0 bases not matched to a gene. The CDR3 totals 13 residues. The CDR3 reads CASSDSDRGGYTF. DNA of the CDR3: TGTGCCAGCAGTGACTCGGACAGGGGGGGCTACACCTTC.

The sample holds one count of this clone. The gene calls are TRBV30 and TRBJ1-1; TRBD1 is a possible D gene (6 bases). This CDR3 has 14 residues. Germline CDR1 GTSNPN, CDR2 SVGIG (reference sequence). Written as DNA, the CDR3 is TGTGCGAAACAGAACAGGGTAGGGACCACTGAAGCTTTCTTT. Protein product: CAKQNRVGTTEAFF.

This clone was observed a single time. The genes are TRBV6-6 and TRBJ1-2; D is undetermined. Germline-derived CDR1 and CDR2 are MNHNY and SVGAGI (reference sequence). This CDR3 is built from 15 residues. V was shortened by 5 bases and J by 1 base, with 14 bases between the two germline ends. CDR3 bases: TGTGCCAGCAGTCCCTCCGGGAATCTTAACTATGGCTACACCTTC. This codes for CASSPSGNLNYGYTF.

The gene calls are TRBV7-8 and TRBJ2-1, with TRBD1 identical over 10 bases. The J segment lost 6 bases and the V segment lost 5 bases, leaving 7 bases of the junction unmatched. CDR3 length equals 15 residues. Germline V lookup: CDR1 SGHVS, CDR2 FQNEAQ. The CDR3 spells CASSPRDRGGNEQFF. The CDR3 nucleotides are TGTGCCAGCAGCCCTCGGGACAGGGGTGGCAATGAGCAGTTCTTC.

In its sample, this clone was seen once. V and J are TRBV27 and TRBJ1-2; a possible D gene is TRBD1 (6 bases). The germline V gene has CDR1 MNHEY and CDR2 SMNVEV (reference sequence). The CDR3 contains 13 residues. V was clipped by 4 bases and J by 8 bases, with 14 bases between them. The CDR3 DNA is TGTGCCAGCAGTTGGGTTACAGGGCGGGGCTACACCTTC. It yields the protein CASSWVTGRGYTF.

V and J are TRBV7-3 and TRBJ2-5; TRBD2 matches at 9 bases. There are 15 residues in the CDR3. CDR1 and CDR2 from the germline V gene are SGHTA and FQGTGA. V gave up 2 bases and J gave up 2 bases; unmatched junction bases: 3. The CDR3 is CASSLGGGVQETQYF. The DNA of the CDR3 is TGTGCCAGCAGCTTAGGCGGGGGGGTTCAAGAGACCCAGTACTTC. Variable domain in full (rest from reference TRBV7-3 and TRBJ2-5): GAGVSQTPSNKVTEKGKYVELRCDPISGHTALYWYRQSLGQGPEFLIYFQGTGAADDSGLPNDRFFAVRPEGSVSTLKIQRTERGDSAVYLCASSLGGGVQETQYFGPGTRLLVL.

J is TRBJ2-7 and V is TRBV11-3; 11 nucleotides match TRBD1. Germline V CDR1 and CDR2: SGHNT, YENEEA. The CDR3 consists of 13 residues. Trimming cost V 5 bases and J 6 bases; bases outside gene matches: 3. The CDR3 protein is CASSLGTGGEQYF. CDR3 in DNA: TGTGCCAGCAGCCTCGGGACAGGGGGCGAGCAGTACTTC.

This chain joins TRBV19 and TRBJ1-2, with 9 bases that match TRBD1. The CDR3 is 14 residues long. V lost 6 bases and J lost 1; bases outside the gene matches: 3. Germline CDR1 is LNHDA and CDR2 is SQIVND (reference sequence). DNA of the CDR3: TGTGCCAGTAGCCGGGACAGGGATAACTATGGCTACACCTTC. Encoded protein: CASSRDRDNYGYTF.

V gene TRBV7-9 combines with J gene TRBJ1-2; weak D call: TRBD1 (6 bases). The CDR3 loop spans 15 amino acids. Looked up from germline, CDR1 is SEHNR and CDR2 is FQNEAQ (reference sequence). V was clipped by 4 bases and J by 5 bases, with 17 bases between them. The DNA for the CDR3 is TGTGCCAGCAGCTCCCAAGGGGGAGTCCGTTATGGCTACACCTTC. Its protein is CASSSQGGVRYGYTF.

J is TRBJ2-2 and V is TRBV4-1; 10 bases match TRBD2. This CDR3 spans 16 amino acids. V lost 4 bases and J lost 4; bases outside the gene matches: 6. The V gene's germline CDR1 is MGHRA and CDR2 YSYEKL. CDR3 bases: TGCGCCAGCAGCCCTGTTCCTAGCGGGAGCACCGGGGAGCTGTTTTTT. Translated, it gives CASSPVPSGSTGELFF.

The CDR3 reads CASSYSPIQPQHF. CDR3 DNA sequence: TGTGCCAGCAGTTACTCCCCCATTCAGCCCCAGCATTTT. V and J are TRBV6-5 and TRBJ1-5; D gene uncertain. This CDR3 comprises 13 residues. Deletions cut 0 bases from V and 6 bases from J, with 6 bases between. CDR1 is MNHEY and CDR2 is SVGAGI in the germline V gene.

The genes are TRBV7-2 and TRBJ1-2; D is possibly TRBD1 (5 bases). Per germline, CDR1 SGHTA and CDR2 FQGNSA. V gave up 5 bases and J gave up 0 bases, with 19 bases separating them. The CDR3 has 17 residues. The CDR3 reads CASSRLLTTAPNYGYTF. DNA for the CDR3: TGTGCCAGCAGCCGCCTCCTAACGACAGCGCCTAACTATGGCTACACCTTC.

The CDR3: CASSETGDSPYNEQFF. The CDR3 region has the DNA TGTGCCAGCAGCGAAACGGGGGACAGCCCCTACAATGAGCAGTTCTTC. The chain links TRBV6-1 to TRBJ2-1; maybe TRBD1 (7 bases). V gave up 6 bases and J gave up 2 bases, with 17 bases separating them. Germline V gene data show CDR1 as MNHNS and CDR2 as SASEGT. This CDR3 spans 16 amino acids.

The chain carries TRBV6-6 and TRBJ2-1, with D maybe TRBD2 (6 bases). Trimming stripped 7 bases from V and 15 bases from J, with 16 bases between. The CDR3 has 11 amino acids. Germline V CDR1 and CDR2: MNHNY, SVGAGI (reference sequence). The CDR3 spells CASTNGPGGFF. Written as DNA, the CDR3 is TGTGCCAGCACCAACGGGCCCGGGGGGTTCTTC.

The gene calls are TRBV5-1 and TRBJ1-1; D gene uncertain. The CDR3 is made up of 15 amino acids. Germline V gene data show CDR1 as SGHRS and CDR2 as YFSETQ. V lost 0 bases, J lost 3 bases, and 12 bases lay in between. The CDR3 nucleotides read TGCGCCAGCAGCTTGGGTTTCGGGGAATACACTGAAGCTTTCTTT. The encoded protein is CASSLGFGEYTEAFF.

The CDR3 here is CASRGQGANVLTF. The CDR3 DNA reads TGTGCCAGCAGGGGGCAAGGGGCCAACGTCCTGACTTTC. The V gene is TRBV6-1, the J gene TRBJ2-6; TRBD1 is a possible D gene (5 bases). Germline CDR1 reads MNHNS; CDR2 reads SASEGT. Trimming took off 6 bases at V and 4 bases at J, with 7 bases between the two ends. The CDR3 is 13 amino acids.

This chain links TRBV5-8 with TRBJ1-1; no reliable D call. Germline CDR1 is SGHTS and CDR2 is YDEGEE. The V end lost 5 bases, the J end lost 4 bases, and 9 bases lay between the germline ends. The CDR3 is 12 amino acids. CDR3 nucleotide sequence: TGTGCCAGCAGTTCCTTCTCCACTGAAGCTTTCTTT. It specifies CASSSFSTEAFF. Supplemented by reference TRBV5-8 and TRBJ1-1, the full variable domain reads EAGVTQSPTHLIKTRGQQATLRCSPISGHTSVYWYQQALGLGLQFLLWYDEGEERNRGNFPPRFSGRQFPNYSSELNVNALELEDSALYLCASSSFSTEAFFGQGTRLTVV.

This chain connects TRBV6-1 to TRBJ1-2, with D tentatively TRBD1 (5 bases). The V end was cut by 7 bases, the J end by 6 bases, with 18 bases between. Germline CDR1 MNHNS, CDR2 SASEGT. The CDR3 extends over 14 amino acids. This chain's CDR3 is CASNKEAGWNGYTF. As DNA, the CDR3 is TGTGCCAGCAACAAGGAAGCAGGGTGGAATGGCTACACCTTC.

This chain uses TRBV4-1 with TRBJ2-1, with 9 bases matching TRBD2. The J segment lost 4 bases and the V segment lost 1 base, leaving 2 bases of the junction unmatched. From germline, CDR1 is MGHRA and CDR2 YSYEKL. The CDR3 sequence is 15 residues long. CDR3 DNA sequence: TGCGCCAGCAGCCAAGTTAGCGGGGGTTACAATGAGCAGTTCTTC. Translated: CASSQVSGGYNEQFF.

The chain joins TRBV9 to TRBJ2-3; 11 bases are shared with TRBD2. This CDR3 is 21 amino acids long. In germline, CDR1 is SGDLS, CDR2 YYNGEE. Trimming removed 4 bases from V and 6 bases from J; junction bases left unmatched: 25. The DNA of the CDR3 is TGTGCCAGCAGCAGACCGCGGGAAGCTAGCGGGGGGCACTACCTAGCGGATACGCAGTATTTT. Translation: CASSRPREASGGHYLADTQYF.

In its sample, this clone was seen once. The chain is built from TRBV4-1 and TRBJ1-5; D uncertain. CDR1 is MGHRA, CDR2 YSYEKL, per germline. The V end was cut by 0 bases, the J end by 6 bases, with 12 bases between. The CDR3 is 15 residues long. Here the CDR3 reads CASSQDSTSGQPQHF. The CDR3 coding sequence is TGCGCCAGCAGCCAAGATTCAACATCGGGTCAGCCCCAGCATTTT.

This clone turned up a few times. The chain is built from TRBV15 and TRBJ2-7; 10 nucleotides align to TRBD1. The CDR3 spans 14 residues. V lost 6 bases and J lost 3; bases outside the gene matches: 5. Germline loops: CDR1 LNHNV, CDR2 YYDKDF (reference sequence). The CDR3 loop is CATSLDRGFYEQYF. DNA for the CDR3: TGTGCCACCAGTCTGGACAGGGGGTTCTACGAGCAGTACTTC.

This clone was seen just once. The genes are TRBV10-3 and TRBJ1-3; unclear D gene. Per germline, CDR1 ENHRY and CDR2 SYGVKD. The CDR3 extends over 15 amino acids. Trimming left V 1 base short and J 8 bases short, with 15 bases between. CDR3 loop: CAISELVSSGDTIYF. The CDR3, as DNA: TGTGCCATCAGTGAGTTGGTATCCTCCGGGGACACCATATATTTT.

This clone is medium-sized within its sample. The chain links TRBV4-2 to TRBJ1-4; perhaps TRBD1 as D (6 bases). Between the trimmed V and J ends, which lost 4 bases and 4 bases, there was a span of 10 bases. The V gene's germline CDR1 is LGHNA and CDR2 YNFKEQ. The CDR3 runs to 14 residues. In DNA, the CDR3 is TGTGCCAGCAGCCTGAACAGGGATAATGAAAAACTGTTTTTT. As protein: CASSLNRDNEKLFF.

The chain recombines TRBV19 with TRBJ2-7; weak D call: TRBD1 (6 bases). The CDR3 totals 15 residues. The V and J ends lost 3 bases and 3 bases respectively, with 15 bases between them. Per the germline V gene, CDR1 is LNHDA and CDR2 is SQIVND (reference sequence). CDR3 sequence reads: CASSMGMGHGYEQYF. The CDR3 DNA is TGTGCCAGTAGTATGGGCATGGGACACGGCTACGAGCAGTACTTC.

The chain has TRBV7-2 and TRBJ2-1, with 9 bases identical to TRBD1. The CDR3 consists of 18 residues. Germline assignment: CDR1 SGHTA and CDR2 FQGNSA. V shed 5 bases, J shed 4 bases, and the junction held 15 bases outside the gene matches. The CDR3 sequence: CASSMLPSDRGEYNEQFF. The CDR3 DNA reads TGTGCCAGCAGCATGCTGCCTTCGGACAGGGGAGAGTACAATGAGCAGTTCTTC. The whole variable domain, remainder taken from reference TRBV7-2 and TRBJ2-1, is GAGVSQSPSNKVTEKGKDVELRCDPISGHTALYWYRQSLGQGLEFLIYFQGNSAPDKSGLPSDRFSAERTGGSVSTLTIQRTQQEDSAVYLCASSMLPSDRGEYNEQFFGPGTRLTVL.

The V call is TRBV9, the J call TRBJ2-7; 9 bases match TRBD1. The CDR3 is made up of 14 amino acids. The ends lost 2 bases at V and 4 bases at J; junction bases unmatched: 4. The germline V gene has CDR1 SGDLS and CDR2 YYNGEE. Written as DNA, the CDR3 is TGTGCCAGCAGCGTGGACAGGGGTTTTTACGAGCAGTACTTC. Translating gives CASSVDRGFYEQYF.